This entry concerns a single T cell receptor beta chain. The germline CDR1 and CDR2 sequences are LGHDT and YNNKEL (reference sequence). CDR3 length: 15 amino acids. V dropped 4 bases and J dropped 6; count of bases not matched to a gene: 8. Authors' analysis steps: For nucleated cells, counts were estimated from reference gene primer amplification. Profiling relied on immunoSEQ multiplex PCR, and the TCRdb table lists in-frame clones only, not all of them. V, J and clone size are those of that table, while D and trimming were read from the DNA. Among over 200,000 clones listed, around 89% were seen once. This specimen comes from a study of blood T cell repertoires in COVID-19. Across the whole study: Specimens from acute and convalescent COVID-19 originated in the United States, Italy and Spain. The analysed material was cDNA or gDNA that came from T cells, B-cell-depleted T cells, or PBMCs.

The sample consisted of peripheral blood. The TCR was taken from a woman between 40 and 50 years old with acute or convalescent COVID-19. The chain links TRBV3-1 (or the pseudogene TRBV3-2) to TRBJ2-3; TRBD2 matches at 9 bases. CDR3: CASSPISGGADTQYF. Here the CDR3 DNA reads TGTGCCAGCAGCCCTATTAGCGGGGGAGCGGATACGCAGTATTTT.